This T cell receptor (beta chain) was profiled in a study of beta chain features in type 1 diabetes. This clone was seen only a few times. Its antigen is unidentified. Points from the study as a whole: A pattern of fewer insertions and more deletions at VDJ junctions was seen in type 1 diabetes patients. Across all four CD4+ subsets, people with type 1 diabetes showed modestly shorter TCRB CDR3s. Equally in patients and controls, PCR might preferentially amplify shorter templates.

The isolated RNA, all of it, was reverse transcribed, so expressed TCRB transcripts were what got sequenced. Measured with immunoSEQ multiplex PCR; TCRdb has only the in-frame clones, and not every one. The sample consists of around 340,000 clones, about a tenth of them appearing once. CDR1 and CDR2 (germline): SNHLY, FYNNEI. The ends lost 5 bases at V and 4 bases at J; junction bases unmatched: 7. The CDR3 extends over 14 amino acids. The clonotype was recovered from a man aged 25 to 40 with type 1 diabetes. The chain couples TRBV2 to TRBJ2-5, with 7 bases aligning to TRBD1. The sequencing input was central memory CD4+ T cells from blood. CDR3 sequence reads: CASSRTGRSETQYF. The CDR3 DNA follows: TGTGCCAGCAGTCGGACAGGAAGGTCAGAGACCCAGTACTTC.